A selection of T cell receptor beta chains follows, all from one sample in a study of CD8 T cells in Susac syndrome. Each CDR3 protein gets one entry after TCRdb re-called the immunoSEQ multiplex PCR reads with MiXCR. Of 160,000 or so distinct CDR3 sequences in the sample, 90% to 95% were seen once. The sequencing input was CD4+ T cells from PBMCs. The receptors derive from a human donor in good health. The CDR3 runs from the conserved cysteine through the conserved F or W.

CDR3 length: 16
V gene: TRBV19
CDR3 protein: CASSIEQTSGANVLTF

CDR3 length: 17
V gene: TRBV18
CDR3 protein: CASSPPFGGAGANVLTF

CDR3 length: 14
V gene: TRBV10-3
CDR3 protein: CAISEGQGAYEQYF

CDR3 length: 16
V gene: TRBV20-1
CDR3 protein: CSASGLAGALTDTQYF

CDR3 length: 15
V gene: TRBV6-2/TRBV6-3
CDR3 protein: CASSSPRDWRYEQYF

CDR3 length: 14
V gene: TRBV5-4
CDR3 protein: CASSLERGAGEQFF

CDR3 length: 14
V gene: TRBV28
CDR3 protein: CASLGGTANEKLFF

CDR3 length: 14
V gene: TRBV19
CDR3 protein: CASSIAGLPQPQHF

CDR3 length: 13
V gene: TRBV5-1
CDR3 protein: CASSFKGDTEAFF

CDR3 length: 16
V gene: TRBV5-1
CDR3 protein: CASSLSLTINTGELFF

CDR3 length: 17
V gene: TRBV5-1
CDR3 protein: CASSLVAQSTSTDTQYF

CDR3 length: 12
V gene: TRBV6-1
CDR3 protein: CASSEGRIKQYF

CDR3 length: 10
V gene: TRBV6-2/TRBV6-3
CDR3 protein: CATGGDEQFF

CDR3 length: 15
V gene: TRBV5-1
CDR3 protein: CASSLLGQGGYEQYF

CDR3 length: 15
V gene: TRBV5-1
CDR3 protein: CASSSGSGLSYEQYF

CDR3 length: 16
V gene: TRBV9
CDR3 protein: CASSVGGTALGTEAFF

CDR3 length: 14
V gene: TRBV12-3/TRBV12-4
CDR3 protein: CASSLQEINQPQHF

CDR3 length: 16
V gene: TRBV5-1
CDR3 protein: CASSLELAGSYNEQFF

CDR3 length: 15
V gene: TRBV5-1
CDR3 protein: CASSLDGPDNSPLHF

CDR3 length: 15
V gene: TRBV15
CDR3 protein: CATSRSDRGRDEQYF

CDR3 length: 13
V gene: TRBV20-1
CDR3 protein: CSCPGSGANVLTF

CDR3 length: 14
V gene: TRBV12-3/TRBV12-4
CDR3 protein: CASSLAGGPNEQYF

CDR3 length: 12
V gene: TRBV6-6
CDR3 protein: CASTLGAGELFF